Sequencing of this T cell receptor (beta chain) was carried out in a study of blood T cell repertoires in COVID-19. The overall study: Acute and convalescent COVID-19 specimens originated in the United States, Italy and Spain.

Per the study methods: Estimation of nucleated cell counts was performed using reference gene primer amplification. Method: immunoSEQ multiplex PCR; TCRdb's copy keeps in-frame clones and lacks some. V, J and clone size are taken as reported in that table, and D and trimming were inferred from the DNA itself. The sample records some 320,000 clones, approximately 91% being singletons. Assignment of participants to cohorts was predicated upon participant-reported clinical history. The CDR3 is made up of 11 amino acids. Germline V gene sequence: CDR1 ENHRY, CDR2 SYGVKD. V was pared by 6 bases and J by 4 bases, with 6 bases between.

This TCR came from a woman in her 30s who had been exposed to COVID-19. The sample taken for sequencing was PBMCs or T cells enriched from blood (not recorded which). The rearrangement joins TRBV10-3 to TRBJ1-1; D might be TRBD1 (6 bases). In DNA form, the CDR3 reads TGTGCCATCAGGGACAGCACTGAAGCTTTCTTT. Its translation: CAIRDSTEAFF.